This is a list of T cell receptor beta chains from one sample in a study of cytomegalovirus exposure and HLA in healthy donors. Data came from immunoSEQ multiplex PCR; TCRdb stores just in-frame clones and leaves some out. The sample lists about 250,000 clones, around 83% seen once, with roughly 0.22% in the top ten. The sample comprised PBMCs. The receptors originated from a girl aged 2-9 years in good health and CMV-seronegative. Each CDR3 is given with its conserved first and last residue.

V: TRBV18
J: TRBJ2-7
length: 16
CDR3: CASSPLSGTGTYEQYF

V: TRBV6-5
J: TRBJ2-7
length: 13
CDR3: CASSLQGGHEQYF

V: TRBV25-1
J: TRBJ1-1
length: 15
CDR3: CASSEYNVGTTEAFF

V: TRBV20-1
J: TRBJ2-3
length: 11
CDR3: CSAGLPDTQYF

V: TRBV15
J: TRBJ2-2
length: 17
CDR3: CATSSPGLAGNTGELFF

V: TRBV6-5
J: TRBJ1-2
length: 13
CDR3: CASSWTGAYGYTF

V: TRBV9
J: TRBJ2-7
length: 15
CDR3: CASSVAAAGGYEQYF

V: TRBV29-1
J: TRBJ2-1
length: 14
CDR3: CSVRGTHYSNEQFF

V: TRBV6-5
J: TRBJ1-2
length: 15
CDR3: CASSYPRQGVYGYTF

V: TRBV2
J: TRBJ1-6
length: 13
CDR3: CASRGIGGSPLHF

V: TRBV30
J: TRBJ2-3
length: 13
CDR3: CACQLGWSDTQYF

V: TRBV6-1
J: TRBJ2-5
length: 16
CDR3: CASSDPLAGYRETQYF

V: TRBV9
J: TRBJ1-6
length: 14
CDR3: CASSGGTVNSPLHF

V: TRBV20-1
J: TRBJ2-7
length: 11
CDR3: CSARNSYEQYF

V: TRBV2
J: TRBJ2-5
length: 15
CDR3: CASSDGGGARETQYF

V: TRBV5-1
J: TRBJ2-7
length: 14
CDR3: CASSFSRPGDEQYF

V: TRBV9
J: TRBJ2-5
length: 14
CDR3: CASSVRRSQETQYF

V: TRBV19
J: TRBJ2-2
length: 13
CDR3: CASSITGPGELFF

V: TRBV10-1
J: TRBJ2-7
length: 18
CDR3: CASSESERESGPQYEQYF

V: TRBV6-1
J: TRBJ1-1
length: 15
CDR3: CASNLGQGARTEAFF

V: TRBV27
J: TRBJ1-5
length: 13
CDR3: CASTGGGNQPQHF

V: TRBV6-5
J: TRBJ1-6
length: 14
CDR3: CASRAGSHNSPLHF

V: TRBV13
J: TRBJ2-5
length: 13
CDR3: CASSLGGVETQYF

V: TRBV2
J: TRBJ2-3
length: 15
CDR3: CASSEARDNRDTQYF